The 5 T cell receptor beta chains listed next were all sequenced from one sample in a study of shared clonotypes between healthy human individuals. TCRdb keeps only in-frame clones here, not all; method: immunoSEQ multiplex PCR. The profile shows about 1.1 million clones, 70% to 85% of them singletons. The material sequenced was memory CD4+ T cells from PBMCs. As for subset: CD45RA-negative fraction. The receptors here all came from a man aged 18 to 30 in good health. Some clones in this sample may be carry-over from other donors' samples.

This clone occurred once. The V and J genes are TRBV5-1 and TRBJ2-2; maybe TRBD1 (5 bases). The CDR3 runs 14 residues. With 2 bases removed from V and 4 bases from J, the gap between germline ends came to 9 bases. The germline CDR1 and CDR2 sequences are SGHRS and YFSETQ. CDR3: CASSFRVSTGELFF. The CDR3 DNA follows: TGCGCCAGCAGCTTCAGGGTTAGCACCGGGGAGCTGTTTTTT.

The chain recombines TRBV11-2 with TRBJ2-1; TRBD1 might be the D (6 bases). In germline, CDR1 is SGHAT, CDR2 FQNNGV. Trimming took off 4 bases at V and 12 bases at J, with 22 bases between the two ends. The CDR3 sequence is 15 residues long. Written as DNA, the CDR3 is TGTGCCAGCAGCTCACCGGGACAAGCCCGAGGGGGGCAGTTCTTC. Its translation is CASSSPGQARGGQFF.

The chain joins TRBV5-4 to TRBJ2-7; D possibly matches TRBD1 or TRBD2 (5 bases each). The CDR3 extends over 14 amino acids. Germline CDR1 SGHNT, CDR2 YYREEE (reference sequence). Trimming removed 4 bases at V and 7 bases at J, with 18 bases between. The CDR3 protein is CASSHGAGPGEQYF. CDR3 DNA: TGTGCCAGCAGCCACGGGGCAGGCCCGGGGGAGCAGTACTTC.

The J gene is TRBJ2-3, the V gene TRBV7-3, with TRBD2 identical over 9 bases. Per the germline V gene, CDR1 is SGHTA and CDR2 is FQGTGA. The J segment lost 3 bases and the V segment lost 1 base, leaving 8 bases of the junction unmatched. This CDR3 is 17 amino acids long. This chain's CDR3 is CASSLNGAGGGTDTQYF. The DNA for the CDR3 is TGTGCCAGCAGCTTAAACGGGGCGGGAGGGGGAACAGATACGCAGTATTTT.

The J gene is TRBJ1-4, the V gene TRBV25-1; maybe TRBD1 (6 bases). This CDR3 contains 15 residues. Per germline, CDR1 MGHDK and CDR2 SYGVNS. V was shortened by 4 bases and J by 14 bases, with 23 bases between the two germline ends. CDR3 sequence (DNA): TGTGCCAGCAGTGCGCCGGGACCGCAGGGGAACAAGCTGTTTTTT. Its protein is CASSAPGPQGNKLFF.